A selection of T cell receptor beta chains follows, all from one sample in a study of tumor-infiltrating lymphocytes in primary liver carcinoma. Each CDR3 protein gets one entry after TCRdb re-called the multiplex PCR reads with MiXCR. The sample shows more than 85,000 distinct CDR3 sequences, around 80% of them seen only once. Sequencing was done on a sample of liver tumor tissue from sampling region 3. All receptors derive from a man between 35 and 55 years old with primary liver carcinoma and hepatitis B virus infection. Both conserved end residues are part of each CDR3. A D gene is named only where the DNA matches it firmly. Some rows mark clone size as missing; the rest say once, few, many or name a class of expanded clone.

NA | many | TRBJ1-2 | TRBV5-1 | CASSLDRVGGGYTF | TGCGCCAGCAGCTTGGATAGGGTGGGCGGCGGCTACACCTTC
NA | few | TRBJ1-4 | TRBV12-3/TRBV12-4 | CASKQTEHNEKLIF | TGTGCCAGCAAACAGACAGAACATAATGAAAAACTGATTTTT
NA | NA | TRBJ2-1 | TRBV7-8 | CASSLTSETSRGEQFF | TGTGCCAGCAGCTTAACATCAGAGACTTCTCGAGGTGAGCAGTTCTTC
NA | NA | TRBJ2-2 | TRBV6-1 | CVSSDFGQGSTGELFF | TGTGTCAGCAGTGACTTCGGACAAGGATCCACCGGGGAGCTGTTTTTT
TRBD1 | NA | TRBJ1-5 | TRBV6-2/TRBV6-3 | CANNYGAGGQPQHF | TGTGCCAACAATTACGGAGCAGGGGGTCAGCCCCAGCATTTT
TRBD1 | many | TRBJ1-3 | TRBV6-6 | CASSPPGGNGNTIYF | TGTGCCAGCAGTCCGCCAGGGGGCAACGGAAACACCATATATTTT
NA | once | TRBJ1-2 | TRBV29-1 | CSVTYGQSIYGCTF | NA
NA | few | TRBJ2-6 | TRBV6-2/TRBV6-3 | CAGSYAGLSGANVLTF | TGTGCCGGCAGTTACGCGGGACTCTCTGGGGCCAATGTCCTGACTTTC
NA | NA | TRBJ2-6 | TRBV5-6 | CTSNTYTGSGASVLTF | TGTACCAGCAACACATACACGGGCTCTGGGGCCAGCGTCCTGACTTTC
NA | NA | TRBJ1-1 | TRBV2 | CASSEAGYYTEAFF | TGTGCCAGCAGTGAAGCAGGCTATTACACTGAAGCTTTCTTT
NA | NA | TRBJ2-3 | TRBV10-3 | CAISGWLAGVWADTQYF | TGTGCCATCAGTGGGTGGCTAGCAGGAGTTTGGGCAGATACGCAGTATTTT
NA | NA | TRBJ1-2 | TRBV29-1 | CNVVEYGYTF | TGCAACGTTGTTGAGTATGGCTACACCTTC
TRBD1 | many | TRBJ1-3 | TRBV6-5 | CASSITGTANSGNTIYF | TGTGCCAGCAGCATTACCGGGACAGCGAACTCTGGAAACACCATATATTTT
NA | few | TRBJ2-2 | TRBV12-3/TRBV12-4 | CASSYSVDTGELFF | TGTGCCAGCAGTTACTCCGTGGACACCGGGGAGTTGTTTTTT
NA | NA | TRBJ2-7 | TRBV29-1 | CTVEQDNSYEQYF | TGCACCGTTGAACAGGACAATTCCTACGAGCAGTATTTC
TRBD2 | NA | TRBJ2-5 | TRBV6-2/TRBV6-3 | CVSSQFGLAEEPQYF | TGTGTCAGCAGTCAATTTGGACTAGCGGAAGAGCCCCAGTACTTC
TRBD2 | NA | TRBJ2-7 | TRBV11-2 | CTGSLREGRSSGLSSYEQYF | TGTACCGGCAGCTTGAGGGAGGGGAGGAGTAGCGGGCTTAGCTCCTACGAGCAGTACTTC
TRBD1 | NA | TRBJ2-7 | TRBV29-1 | CSVQDTGGEGEQYF | TGCAGCGTACAAGATACAGGGGGCGAGGGGGAGCAGTACTTC
TRBD2 | medium-sized | TRBJ2-7 | TRBV4-1 | CASSQERTSGSVYEQYF | TGCGCCAGCAGCCAGGAGAGGACTAGCGGGAGTGTTTACGAGCAGTACTTC
TRBD2 | NA | TRBJ2-1 | TRBV5-6 | CANSLGLAATYEQFF | TGTGCCAACAGCTTGGGACTAGCGGCTACCTATGAGCAGTTCTTC
TRBD2 | NA | TRBJ2-1 | TRBV6-4 | CASGGLAGGNERFF | TGTGCCAGCGGTGGACTAGCGGGAGGTAATGAGCGGTTCTTC
NA | NA | TRBJ2-4 | TRBV11-2 | CASTTSALDKNILYF | TGTGCCAGCACCACTTCGGCGCTAGACAAAAACATTCTGTACTTC
NA | NA | TRBJ1-2 | TRBV29-1 | CSVRYIGDYGYTF | TGCAGCGTTCGGTACATAGGGGACTATGGCTACACCTTC
NA | NA | TRBJ1-3 | TRBV6-6 | CANIPGGGSGNTIYF | TGTGCTAACATTCCCGGGGGGGGCTCTGGAAACACCATATATTTT
NA | once | TRBJ1-6 | TRBV4-3 | CASSQYFQGQGSSYNSPLHF | TGCGCCAGCAGTCAATATTTCCAAGGGCAGGGGTCGTCCTATAATTCACCCCTCCACTTT
TRBD1 | once | TRBJ2-3 | TRBV6-2/TRBV6-3 | CASPDRGQDTQNF | TGTGCCAGCCCCGACAGGGGGCAAGATACGCAGAATTTT
NA | few | TRBJ2-3 | TRBV10-3 | CAISGIVGGNTDTQYF | TGTGCCATCAGTGGGATAGTGGGAGGAAACACAGATACGCAGTATTTT
TRBD2 | NA | TRBJ2-5 | TRBV6-2/TRBV6-3 | CASSLSIAGDQKEAQYF | TGTGCCAGCAGTCTCTCTATAGCGGGAGACCAAAAAGAGGCCCAGTACTTC
NA | NA | TRBJ1-6 | TRBV11-2 | CASSSYTDSPLHF | TGTGCCAGCAGTTCCTACACGGATTCACCCCTCCACTTT
NA | NA | TRBJ2-7 | TRBV28 | CDSSLTNHSYEQYF | TGTGACAGCAGTTTAACTAACCATAGCTACGAGCAGTACTTC
NA | NA | TRBJ2-7 | TRBV12-3/TRBV12-4 | CACSYARSYEQYF | TGTGCCTGCAGTTACGCCCGTTCCTACGAGCAGTACTTC
NA | once | TRBJ2-3 | TRBV6-6 | CASSPDPILQYF | TGTGCCAGCAGCCCTGATCCCATTCTGCAGTATTTT
NA | NA | TRBJ2-5 | TRBV6-2/TRBV6-3 | CVSNNSHETQYF | TGTGTCAGCAACAACAGCCACGAGACCCAGTACTTC
TRBD2 | NA | TRBJ2-5 | TRBV11-3 | CASSFVTSGSSLEIQYF | TGTGCCAGCAGCTTTGTGACTAGCGGGAGTTCTTTGGAGATCCAGTACTTC
NA | NA | TRBJ2-2 | TRBV5-4 | CVRSLRLVGKNTGELVF | TGTGTCAGAAGCTTGCGGCTAGTGGGAAAGAACACCGGGGAGCTGGTTTTT
NA | NA | TRBJ1-4 | TRBV12-3/TRBV12-4 | CASGGPGNRNGLFF | TGTGCCAGCGGGGGGCCAGGGAACCGTAACGGACTGTTTTTT
NA | NA | TRBJ1-2 | TRBV10-3 | CAISESTGLTAYGYTF | TGTGCCATCAGTGAATCAACAGGGCTCACAGCCTATGGCTACACCTTC
NA | medium-sized | TRBJ1-1 | TRBV11-2 | CASSLRGNTEAFF | TGTGCCAGCAGCTTACGGGGGAACACTGAAGCTTTCTTT
TRBD2 | NA | TRBJ2-1 | TRBV7-8 | CGISIKTSGRSNDQFF | TGTGGCATCAGTATTAAGACTAGCGGGAGGTCCAATGACCAGTTCTTC
TRBD2 | NA | TRBJ2-3 | TRBV11-2 | CASSGETGRVRDTQYF | TGTGCCAGCAGCGGGGAAACTGGGAGGGTCAGAGATACGCAGTATTTT